Presented here are 27 T cell receptor beta chains from one specimen sequenced in a study of fetal regulatory T cell absence and autoimmunity. The assay was immunoSEQ multiplex PCR, and TCRdb's table has in-frame clones only and misses some. The sample holds about 95,000 clones, approximately 79% seen once. Sequences were obtained from pancreas tissue. The receptors derive from a male donor with IPEX syndrome.

This chain joins TRBV27 and TRBJ2-7, with 9 nucleotides matching TRBD2. The CDR3 length is 14 residues. Germline V gene lookup returns CDR1 MNHEY and CDR2 SMNVEV (reference sequence). Germline trimming cut 3 bases from V and 6 bases from J; bases unmatched to any gene: 6. The CDR3 nucleotides are TGTGCCAGCAGTTTGGGGCGGGGGGGCGGCGAGCAGTACTTC. Translated, it gives CASSLGRGGGEQYF.

J is TRBJ1-2 and V is TRBV6-6; maybe TRBD1 (6 bases). The CDR3 sequence is 15 residues long. Trimming took off 0 bases at V and 3 bases at J, with 11 bases between the two ends. Germline CDR1 and CDR2: MNHNY and SVGAGI (reference sequence). Here the CDR3 DNA reads TGTGCCAGCAGTTACTCGAGGGACACCCACTATGGCTACACCTTC. It translates to CASSYSRDTHYGYTF.

The chain carries TRBV7-2 and TRBJ2-1; D uncertain. The CDR3 runs to 16 residues. CDR1 SGHTA and CDR2 FQGNSA come from the germline V gene. Trimming removed 1 base from V and 0 bases from J, with 10 bases in between. CDR3 sequence (DNA): TGTGCCAGCAGCTTAGGGTCCTCCTTCTCCTACAATGAGCAGTTCTTC. The encoded protein is CASSLGSSFSYNEQFF.

This clone has a handful of counts. This chain connects TRBV27 to TRBJ1-6; 7 positions agree with TRBD1. V lost 7 bases to trimming and J lost 7 bases; unmatched junction nucleotides: 4. The CDR3 consists of 13 residues. Germline lookup yields CDR1 MNHEY and CDR2 SMNVEV (reference sequence). CDR3 loop: CASTRQGNSPLHF. Here the CDR3 DNA reads TGTGCCAGCACGCGACAGGGAAATTCACCCCTCCACTTT.

This chain links TRBV7-2 with TRBJ2-3; the match to TRBD2 covers 7 bases. V shed 5 bases, J shed 3 bases, and the junction held 5 bases outside the gene matches. This CDR3 is built from 14 residues. Germline CDR1 is SGHTA and CDR2 is FQGNSA. The CDR3 sequence is CASSRTRRTDTQYF. CDR3 in DNA: TGTGCCAGCAGCCGGACTAGGCGAACAGATACGCAGTATTTT.

The chain uses TRBV11-1 and TRBJ2-7; TRBD2 agrees at 13 bases. Germline-derived CDR1 and CDR2 are SGHAT and FQDESV (reference sequence). V was pared by 4 bases and J by 0 bases, with 0 bases of the junction left unmatched. The CDR3 has 15 amino acids. The CDR3 loop is CASSWTSGSSYEQYF. The CDR3 nucleotides are TGTGCCAGCAGCTGGACTAGCGGGAGCTCCTACGAGCAGTACTTC.

This chain links TRBV10-1 with TRBJ2-1; 7 nucleotides agree with TRBD1. The length of the CDR3 is 14 residues. From germline, CDR1 is WNHNN and CDR2 SYGVQD (reference sequence). Trimming took 4 bases from V and 8 from J; bases not matched to a gene: 8. The CDR3 region is CASSATDRAHEQFF. As DNA, the CDR3 is TGCGCCAGCAGTGCTACCGACAGGGCCCATGAGCAGTTCTTC.

This clone has more than one count but fewer than ten. The genes are TRBV2 and TRBJ1-1, with a weak D call TRBD1 (5 bases). CDR3 size: 10 residues. V gave up 11 bases and J gave up 7 bases, with 11 bases separating them. Germline V CDR1 and CDR2: SNHLY, FYNNEI. The CDR3 nucleotides are TGTGCCGTACAAGGGGTTGAAGCTTTCTTT. Translation gives CAVQGVEAFF.

Here the CDR3 DNA reads TGTGCCAGCAGCTTAGGGCTCAGGACAGGGCCCTATGGCTACACCTTC. Its protein is CASSLGLRTGPYGYTF. The chain links TRBV7-8 to TRBJ1-2, with TRBD1 matching 8 bases. The CDR3 is made up of 16 amino acids. CDR1 is SGHVS, CDR2 FQNEAQ, per germline. Trimming cost V 1 base and J 4 bases; bases outside gene matches: 8.

This sequence joins TRBV4-3 and TRBJ2-7; 13 bases line up with TRBD2. Germline loops: CDR1 LGHNA, CDR2 YSLEER. Trimming took 4 bases from V and 7 from J; bases not matched to a gene: 13. The CDR3 extends over 17 amino acids. The CDR3 sequence: CASSPEYTSGGAREQYF. The CDR3 nucleotides read TGCGCCAGCAGCCCGGAATATACTAGCGGGGGGGCTAGGGAGCAGTACTTC.

DNA of the CDR3: TGTGCCTGTATTGATTGGACAGTATCCTGGGGAGCTTTCTTT. It is translated as CACIDWTVSWGAFF. V gene TRBV30 combines with J gene TRBJ1-1; a weak D match, TRBD1 (6 bases). Trimming stripped 6 bases from V and 10 bases from J, with 24 bases between. CDR1 is GTSNPN, CDR2 SVGIG, per germline (reference sequence). The CDR3 length is 14 residues.

V and J are TRBV7-9 and TRBJ1-3, with D possibly TRBD1 on 6 matching bases. The CDR3 has 13 amino acids. V lost 5 bases and J 5 bases, leaving 10 bases between the germline ends. Germline lookup yields CDR1 SEHNR and CDR2 FQNEAQ (reference sequence). CDR3 sequence (DNA): TGTGCCAGCAGCCCTGGGGGCAGAAACACCATATATTTT. It encodes CASSPGGRNTIYF.

This clone is a singleton in its sample. V and J are TRBV4-1 and TRBJ1-1; maybe TRBD1 (5 bases). CDR1 MGHRA and CDR2 YSYEKL come from the germline V gene. Trimming left V 4 bases short and J 4 bases short, with 16 bases between. This CDR3 comprises 15 residues. The CDR3 loop is CASSPSLSGGTEAFF. The CDR3 DNA is TGCGCCAGCAGCCCTTCCCTATCCGGGGGCACTGAAGCTTTCTTT.

This clone was picked up a small number of times. The J gene is TRBJ1-1, the V gene TRBV27; D might be TRBD1 (5 bases). With 8 bases removed from V and 3 bases from J, the gap between germline ends came to 16 bases. Germline CDR1 is MNHEY and CDR2 is SMNVEV (reference sequence). The CDR3 totals 14 residues. CDR3 bases: TGTGCCAGCGGGGGAATGGGCGGCTACACTGAAGCTTTCTTT. It is translated as CASGGMGGYTEAFF.

This clone was observed a single time. V gene TRBV27 combines with J gene TRBJ1-3; the D gene is possibly TRBD1 (5 bases). CDR3 size: 15 residues. V was shortened by 6 bases and J by 0 bases, with 12 bases between the two germline ends. Germline lookup yields CDR1 MNHEY and CDR2 SMNVEV (reference sequence). CDR3 bases: TGTGCCAGCAGACCCCCAGGGAGCTCTGGAAACACCATATATTTT. It encodes CASRPPGSSGNTIYF.

In nucleotides, the CDR3 is TGTGCCAGTAGTATGGGGGGGATGAACACTGAAGCTTTCTTT. Protein: CASSMGGMNTEAFF. The genes are TRBV19 and TRBJ1-1, with D possibly being TRBD1 (5 bases). The V gene's germline CDR1 is LNHDA and CDR2 SQIVND (reference sequence). The V end lost 3 bases, the J end lost 0 bases, and 8 bases lay between the germline ends. The CDR3 is made up of 14 amino acids.

The V and J genes are TRBV20-1 and TRBJ2-7; 9 positions match TRBD1. Germline V gene sequence: CDR1 DFQATT, CDR2 SNEGSKA (reference sequence). The CDR3 runs 8 residues. CDR3 DNA: TGCAGGGACAGGGGGCAGTACTTC. Amino acid sequence: CRDRGQYF.

V gene TRBV5-1 combines with J gene TRBJ1-2; 7 bases fit TRBD1. The germline CDR1 and CDR2 sequences are SGHRS and YFSETQ. V gave up 3 bases and J gave up 8 bases; unmatched junction bases: 13. The CDR3 is made up of 15 amino acids. The DNA for the CDR3 is TGCGCCAGCAGCTCAACAAACTCACAGGGGAAGGGCTACACCTTC. It specifies CASSSTNSQGKGYTF.

The V call is TRBV4-3, the J call TRBJ2-7; TRBD1 matches 8 bases. This CDR3 is 14 amino acids long. The V gene end was trimmed by 0 bases and the J gene end by 4 bases; junction bases not matched to a gene: 2. Germline CDR1 and CDR2: LGHNA and YSLEER. In nucleotides, the CDR3 is TGCGCCAGCAGCCAAGATGACAGGGGTTACGAGCAGTACTTC. Its translation: CASSQDDRGYEQYF.

The rearrangement joins TRBV6-5 to TRBJ1-2, with D tentatively TRBD1 (5 bases). This CDR3 has 15 residues. V shed 5 bases and J shed 4 bases, with 17 bases lying between them. Germline V CDR1 and CDR2: MNHEY, SVGAGI. The CDR3 region is CASSGTVPGTYGYTF. The CDR3 DNA is TGTGCCAGCAGTGGAACGGTACCAGGGACCTATGGCTACACCTTC.

This clone was seen a few times. The rearrangement joins TRBV30 to TRBJ1-2; 9 nucleotides agree with TRBD1. The germline V gene has CDR1 GTSNPN and CDR2 SVGIG (reference sequence). J gave up 3 bases and V 3 bases, and 5 bases lay outside the gene matches. The CDR3 is made up of 14 amino acids. The CDR3 sequence is CAWRRQGGDYGYTF. The CDR3, as DNA: TGTGCCTGGAGGAGACAGGGGGGGGACTATGGCTACACCTTC.

The V gene is TRBV7-2, the J gene TRBJ2-1; D is possibly TRBD1 (5 bases). Looked up from germline, CDR1 is SGHTA and CDR2 is FQGNSA. Trimming removed 6 bases at V and 4 bases at J, with 16 bases between. The CDR3 sequence is 15 residues long. This CDR3 reads CASRWGSGSYNEQFF. The CDR3 DNA is TGTGCCAGCAGGTGGGGCTCTGGATCTTACAATGAGCAGTTCTTC. The entire variable domain, with the rest obtained from reference TRBV7-2 and TRBJ2-1, is as follows: GAGVSQSPSNKVTEKGKDVELRCDPISGHTALYWYRQSLGQGLEFLIYFQGNSAPDKSGLPSDRFSAERTGGSVSTLTIQRTQQEDSAVYLCASRWGSGSYNEQFFGPGTRLTVL.

The chain links TRBV6-6 to TRBJ1-2; tentatively, D is TRBD1 (5 bases). This CDR3 contains 13 residues. From germline, CDR1 is MNHNY and CDR2 SVGAGI (reference sequence). Trimming removed 6 bases from V and 4 bases from J, with 12 bases in between. CDR3 region: CASSHPGVYGYTF. The CDR3 region has the DNA TGTGCCAGCAGCCACCCGGGGGTCTATGGCTACACCTTC.

The chain carries TRBV28 and TRBJ1-2; D call uncertain. Germline CDR1 is MDHEN and CDR2 is SYDVKM. Deletions cut 2 bases from V and 2 bases from J, with 3 bases between. There are 12 residues in the CDR3. The CDR3 sequence: CASSLGNYGYTF. As DNA, the CDR3 is TGTGCCAGCAGTTTAGGGAACTATGGCTACACCTTC.

This clone was seen only a few times. V is TRBV13 and J is TRBJ2-3; 10 bases match TRBD2. The junction had 9 bases not matched to a gene; V was cut back by 4 bases and J by 2 bases. There are 17 residues in the CDR3. Germline CDR1 and CDR2: PRHDT and FYEKMQ (reference sequence). CDR3 bases: TGTGCCAGCAGCTCGGGAGTAGCGGGGGGACACACAGATACGCAGTATTTT. Translation: CASSSGVAGGHTDTQYF. The full variable domain, in which reference TRBV13 and TRBJ2-3 provide the parts outside the CDR3, is AAGVIQSPRHLIKEKRETATLKCYPIPRHDTVYWYQQGPGQDPQFLISFYEKMQSDKGSIPDRFSAQQFSDYHSELNMSSLELGDSALYFCASSSGVAGGHTDTQYFGPGTRLTVL.

This sequence joins TRBV29-1 and TRBJ2-5; 7 bases are shared with TRBD1. There are 13 residues in the CDR3. The germline CDR1 and CDR2 sequences are SQVTM and ANQGSEA. V lost 5 bases to trimming and J lost 5 bases; unmatched junction nucleotides: 8. CDR3 residues: CSVPEGGRETQYF. Written as DNA, the CDR3 is TGCAGCGTTCCGGAAGGGGGCCGGGAGACCCAGTACTTC.

This clone was seen only a few times. The chain links TRBV6-5 to TRBJ1-5; D gene unclear. CDR1 is MNHEY, CDR2 SVGAGI, per germline. This CDR3 has 14 residues. Trimming cost V 0 bases and J 6 bases, with 9 bases left between them. CDR3 in DNA: TGTGCCAGCAGTTACTCGATAAAGGGTCAGCCCCAGCATTTT. Translated: CASSYSIKGQPQHF.